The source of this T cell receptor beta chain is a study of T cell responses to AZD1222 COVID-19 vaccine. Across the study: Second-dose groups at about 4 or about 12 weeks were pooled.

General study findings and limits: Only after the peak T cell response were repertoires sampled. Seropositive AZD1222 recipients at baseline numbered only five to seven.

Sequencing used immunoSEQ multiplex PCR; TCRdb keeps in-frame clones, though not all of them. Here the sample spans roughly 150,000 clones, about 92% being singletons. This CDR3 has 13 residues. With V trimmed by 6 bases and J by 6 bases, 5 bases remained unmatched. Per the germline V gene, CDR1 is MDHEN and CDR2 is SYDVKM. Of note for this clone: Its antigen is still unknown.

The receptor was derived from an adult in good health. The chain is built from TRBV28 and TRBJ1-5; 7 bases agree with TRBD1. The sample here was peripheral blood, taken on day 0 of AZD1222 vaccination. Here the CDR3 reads CASRQGIVQPQHF. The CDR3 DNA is TGTGCCAGCAGACAGGGGATAGTTCAGCCCCAGCATTTT.